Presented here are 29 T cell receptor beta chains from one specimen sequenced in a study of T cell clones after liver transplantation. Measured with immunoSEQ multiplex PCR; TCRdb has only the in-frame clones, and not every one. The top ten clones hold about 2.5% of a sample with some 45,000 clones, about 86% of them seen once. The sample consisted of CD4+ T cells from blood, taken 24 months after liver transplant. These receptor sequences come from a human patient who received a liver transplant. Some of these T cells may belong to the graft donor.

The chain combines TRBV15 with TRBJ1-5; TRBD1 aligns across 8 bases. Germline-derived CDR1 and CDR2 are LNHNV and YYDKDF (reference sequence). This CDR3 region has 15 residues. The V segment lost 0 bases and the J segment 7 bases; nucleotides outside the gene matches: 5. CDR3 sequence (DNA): TGTGCCACCAGCAGAGATGGACAGGGTATACAGCCCCAGCATTTT. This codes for CATSRDGQGIQPQHF. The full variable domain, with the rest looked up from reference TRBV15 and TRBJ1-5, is DAMVIQNPRYQVTQFGKPVTLSCSQTLNHNVMYWYQQKSSQAPKLLFHYYDKDFNNEADTPDNFQSRRPNTSFCFLDIRSPGLGDTAMYLCATSRDGQGIQPQHFGDGTRLSIL.

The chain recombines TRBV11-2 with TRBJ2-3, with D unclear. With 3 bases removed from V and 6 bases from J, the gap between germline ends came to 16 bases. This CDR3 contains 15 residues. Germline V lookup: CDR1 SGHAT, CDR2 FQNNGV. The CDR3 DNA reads TGTGCCAGCAGCTTTATGTGGGCCATGGGGGATACGCAGTATTTT. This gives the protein CASSFMWAMGDTQYF.

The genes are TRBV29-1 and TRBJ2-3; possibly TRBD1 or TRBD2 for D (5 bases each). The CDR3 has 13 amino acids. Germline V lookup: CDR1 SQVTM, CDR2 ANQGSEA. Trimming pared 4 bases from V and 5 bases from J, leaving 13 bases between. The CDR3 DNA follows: TGCAGCGTTGTAGGTCAGGGAGTAGATACGCAGTATTTT. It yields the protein CSVVGQGVDTQYF.

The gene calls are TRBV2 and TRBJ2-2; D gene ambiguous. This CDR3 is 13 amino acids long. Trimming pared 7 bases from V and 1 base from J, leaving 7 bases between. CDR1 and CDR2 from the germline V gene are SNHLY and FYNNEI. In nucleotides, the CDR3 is TGTGCCAGCAAAAGATGGAACACCGGGGAGCTGTTTTTT. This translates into CASKRWNTGELFF.

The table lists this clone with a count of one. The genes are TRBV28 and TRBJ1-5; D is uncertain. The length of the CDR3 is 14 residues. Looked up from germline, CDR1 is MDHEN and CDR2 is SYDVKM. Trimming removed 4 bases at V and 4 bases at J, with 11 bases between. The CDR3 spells CASSSPATNQPQHF. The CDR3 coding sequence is TGTGCCAGCAGTTCTCCGGCGACTAATCAGCCCCAGCATTTT.

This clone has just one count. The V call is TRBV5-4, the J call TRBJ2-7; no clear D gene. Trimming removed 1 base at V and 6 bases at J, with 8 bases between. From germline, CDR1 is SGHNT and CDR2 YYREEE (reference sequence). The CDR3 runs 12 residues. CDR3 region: CASSLYVGEQYF. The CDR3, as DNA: TGTGCCAGCAGCTTGTATGTGGGCGAGCAGTACTTC.

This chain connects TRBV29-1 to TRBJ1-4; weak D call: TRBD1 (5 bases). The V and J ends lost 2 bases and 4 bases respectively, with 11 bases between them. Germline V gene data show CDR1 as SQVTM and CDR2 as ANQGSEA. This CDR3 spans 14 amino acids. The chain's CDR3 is CSVEWRGLNEKLFF. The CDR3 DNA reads TGCAGCGTTGAATGGAGGGGACTTAATGAAAAACTGTTTTTT.

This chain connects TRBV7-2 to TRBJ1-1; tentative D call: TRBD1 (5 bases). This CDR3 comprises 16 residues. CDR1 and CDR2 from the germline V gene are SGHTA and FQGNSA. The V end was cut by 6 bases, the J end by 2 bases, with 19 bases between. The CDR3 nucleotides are TGTGCCAGCAGTCTGCCACAGGCGGAGCCTAACACTGAAGCTTTCTTT. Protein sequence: CASSLPQAEPNTEAFF.

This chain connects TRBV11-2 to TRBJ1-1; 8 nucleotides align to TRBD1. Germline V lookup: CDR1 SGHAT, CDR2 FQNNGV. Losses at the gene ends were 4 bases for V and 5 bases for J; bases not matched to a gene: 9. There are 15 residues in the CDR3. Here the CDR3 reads CASSSSDRAATEAFF. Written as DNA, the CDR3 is TGTGCCAGCAGCTCTTCGGACAGGGCAGCGACTGAAGCTTTCTTT.

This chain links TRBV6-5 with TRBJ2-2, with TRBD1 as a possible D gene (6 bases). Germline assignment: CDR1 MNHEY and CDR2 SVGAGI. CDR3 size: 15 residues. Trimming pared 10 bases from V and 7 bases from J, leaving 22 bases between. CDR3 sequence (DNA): TGTGCCACCCGCGAACCCAGGGGTCAGGGCGGGGAGCTGTTTTTT. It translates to CATREPRGQGGELFF.

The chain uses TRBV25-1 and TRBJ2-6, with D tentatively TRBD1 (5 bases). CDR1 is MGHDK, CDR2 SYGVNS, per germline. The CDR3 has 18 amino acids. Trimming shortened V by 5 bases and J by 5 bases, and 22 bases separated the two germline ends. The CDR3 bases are TGTGCCAGCAGTTCGCCACCAACTGGACAAAGTCGGGCCAACGTCCTGACTTTC. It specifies CASSSPPTGQSRANVLTF. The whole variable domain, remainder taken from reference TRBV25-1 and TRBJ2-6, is EADIYQTPRYLVIGTGKKITLECSQTMGHDKMYWYQQDPGMELHLIHYSYGVNSTEKGDLSSESTVSRIRTEHFPLTLESARPSHTSQYLCASSSPPTGQSRANVLTFGAGSRLTVL.

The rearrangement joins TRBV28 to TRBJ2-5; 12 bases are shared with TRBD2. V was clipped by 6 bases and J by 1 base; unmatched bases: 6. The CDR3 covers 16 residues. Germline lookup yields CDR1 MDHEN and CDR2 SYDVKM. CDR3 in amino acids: CASRRLAGARQETQYF. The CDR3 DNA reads TGTGCCAGCAGACGACTAGCGGGAGCCCGCCAAGAGACCCAGTACTTC.

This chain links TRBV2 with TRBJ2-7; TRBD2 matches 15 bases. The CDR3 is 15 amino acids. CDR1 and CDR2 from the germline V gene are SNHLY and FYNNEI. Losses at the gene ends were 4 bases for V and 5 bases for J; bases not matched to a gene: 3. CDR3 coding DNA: TGTGCCAGCAGTGGGACTAGCGGGGGGGCCCACGAGCAGTACTTC. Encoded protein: CASSGTSGGAHEQYF. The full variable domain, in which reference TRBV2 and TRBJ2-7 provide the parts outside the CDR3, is EPEVTQTPSHQVTQMGQEVILRCVPISNHLYFYWYRQILGQKVEFLVSFYNNEISEKSEIFDDQFSVERPDGSNFTLKIRSTKLEDSAMYFCASSGTSGGAHEQYFGPGTRLTVT.

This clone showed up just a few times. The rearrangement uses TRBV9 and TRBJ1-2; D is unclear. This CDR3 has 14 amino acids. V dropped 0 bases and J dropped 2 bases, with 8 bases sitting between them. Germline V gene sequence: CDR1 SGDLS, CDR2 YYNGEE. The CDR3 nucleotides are TGTGCCAGCAGCGTAGCTACGGGAAACTATGGCTACACCTTC. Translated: CASSVATGNYGYTF.

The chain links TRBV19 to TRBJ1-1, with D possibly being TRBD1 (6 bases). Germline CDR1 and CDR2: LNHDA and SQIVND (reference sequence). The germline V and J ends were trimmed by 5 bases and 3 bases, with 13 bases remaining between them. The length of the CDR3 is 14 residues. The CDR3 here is CASSAGDIHTEAFF. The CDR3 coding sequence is TGTGCCAGTAGTGCGGGGGACATTCACACTGAAGCTTTCTTT.

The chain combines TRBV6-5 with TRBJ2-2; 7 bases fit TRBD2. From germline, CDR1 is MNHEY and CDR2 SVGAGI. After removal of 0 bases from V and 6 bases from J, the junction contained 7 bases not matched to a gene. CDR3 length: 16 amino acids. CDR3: CASSYSGGSSPGELFF. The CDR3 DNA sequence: TGTGCCAGCAGTTACTCTGGCGGGAGCTCCCCCGGGGAGCTGTTTTTT.

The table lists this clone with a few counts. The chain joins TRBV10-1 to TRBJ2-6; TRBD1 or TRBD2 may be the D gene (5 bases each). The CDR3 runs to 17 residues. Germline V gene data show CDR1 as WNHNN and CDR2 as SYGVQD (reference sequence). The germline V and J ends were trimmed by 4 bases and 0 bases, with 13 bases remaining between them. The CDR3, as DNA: TGCGCCAGCAGTGGGGGCAGAGCGGACTCTGGGGCCAACGTCCTGACTTTC. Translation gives CASSGGRADSGANVLTF.

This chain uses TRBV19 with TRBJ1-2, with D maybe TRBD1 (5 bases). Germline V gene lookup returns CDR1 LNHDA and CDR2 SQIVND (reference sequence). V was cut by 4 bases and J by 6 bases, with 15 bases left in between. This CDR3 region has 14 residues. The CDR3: CASSSQGGSDGYTF. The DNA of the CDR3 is TGTGCCAGTAGTAGTCAGGGAGGTTCGGATGGCTACACCTTC.

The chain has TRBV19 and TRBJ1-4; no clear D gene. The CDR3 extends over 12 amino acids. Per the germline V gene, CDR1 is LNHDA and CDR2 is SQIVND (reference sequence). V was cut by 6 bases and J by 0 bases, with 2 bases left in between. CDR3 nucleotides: TGTGCCAGTAGCGCAACTAATGAAAAACTGTTTTTT. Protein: CASSATNEKLFF. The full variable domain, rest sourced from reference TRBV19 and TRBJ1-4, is DGGITQSPKYLFRKEGQNVTLSCEQNLNHDAMYWYRQDPGQGLRLIYYSQIVNDFQKGDIAEGYSVSREKKESFPLTVTSAQKNPTAFYLCASSATNEKLFFGSGTQLSVL.

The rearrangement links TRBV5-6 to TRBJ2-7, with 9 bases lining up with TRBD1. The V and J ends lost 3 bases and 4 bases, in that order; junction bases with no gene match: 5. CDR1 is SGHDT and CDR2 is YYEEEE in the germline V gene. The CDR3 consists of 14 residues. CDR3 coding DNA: TGTGCCAGCAGCTCCACAGGGGGCTCATACGAGCAGTACTTC. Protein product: CASSSTGGSYEQYF.

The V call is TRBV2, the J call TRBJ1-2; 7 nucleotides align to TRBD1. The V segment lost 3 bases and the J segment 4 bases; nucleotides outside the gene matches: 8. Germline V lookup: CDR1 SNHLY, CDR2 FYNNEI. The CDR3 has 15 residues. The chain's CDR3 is CASSEVPGGGYGYTF. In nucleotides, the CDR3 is TGTGCCAGCAGTGAGGTGCCAGGGGGAGGCTATGGCTACACCTTC.

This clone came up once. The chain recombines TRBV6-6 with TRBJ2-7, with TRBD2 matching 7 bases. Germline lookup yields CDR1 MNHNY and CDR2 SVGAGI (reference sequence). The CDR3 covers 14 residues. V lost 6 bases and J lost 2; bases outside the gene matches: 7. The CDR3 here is CASSPLAATYEQYF. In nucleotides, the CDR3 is TGTGCCAGCAGCCCTCTAGCGGCCACCTACGAGCAGTACTTC.

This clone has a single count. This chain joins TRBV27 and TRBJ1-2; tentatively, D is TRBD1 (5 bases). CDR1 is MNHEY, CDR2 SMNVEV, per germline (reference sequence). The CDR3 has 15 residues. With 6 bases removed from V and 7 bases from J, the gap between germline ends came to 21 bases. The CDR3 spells CASRSVGSGGGGYTF. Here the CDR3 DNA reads TGTGCCAGCAGGAGCGTCGGGTCGGGGGGGGGTGGCTACACCTTC.

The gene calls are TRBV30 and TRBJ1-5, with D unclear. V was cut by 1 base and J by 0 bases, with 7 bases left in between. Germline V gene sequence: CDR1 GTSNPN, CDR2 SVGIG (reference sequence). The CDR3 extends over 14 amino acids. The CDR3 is CAWSERSSNQPQHF. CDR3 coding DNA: TGTGCCTGGAGTGAAAGGAGTAGCAATCAGCCCCAGCATTTT.

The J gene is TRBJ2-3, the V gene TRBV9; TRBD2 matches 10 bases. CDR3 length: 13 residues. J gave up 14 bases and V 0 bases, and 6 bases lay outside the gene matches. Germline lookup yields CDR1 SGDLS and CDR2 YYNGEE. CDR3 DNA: TGTGCCAGCAGCGTAGATAGCGGGGGGCCGTGGTATTTT. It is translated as CASSVDSGGPWYF.

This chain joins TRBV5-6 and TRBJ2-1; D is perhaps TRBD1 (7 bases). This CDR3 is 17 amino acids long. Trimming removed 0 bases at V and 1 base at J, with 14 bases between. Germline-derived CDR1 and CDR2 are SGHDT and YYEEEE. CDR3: CASSLAGGTASYNEQFF. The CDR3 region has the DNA TGTGCCAGCAGCTTGGCCGGAGGGACAGCTTCCTACAATGAGCAGTTCTTC.

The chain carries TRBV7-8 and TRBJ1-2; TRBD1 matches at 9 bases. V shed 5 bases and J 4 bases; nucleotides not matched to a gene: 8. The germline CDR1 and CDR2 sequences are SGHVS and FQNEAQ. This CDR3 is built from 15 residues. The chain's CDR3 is CASSVTGGAGYGYTF. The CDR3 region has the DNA TGTGCCAGCAGCGTTACAGGGGGCGCAGGCTATGGCTACACCTTC. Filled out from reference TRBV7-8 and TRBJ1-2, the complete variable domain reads GAGVSQSPRYKVAKRGQDVALRCDPISGHVSLFWYQQALGQGPEFLTYFQNEAQLDKSGLPSDRFFAERPEGSVSTLKIQRTQQEDSAVYLCASSVTGGAGYGYTFGSGTRLTVV.

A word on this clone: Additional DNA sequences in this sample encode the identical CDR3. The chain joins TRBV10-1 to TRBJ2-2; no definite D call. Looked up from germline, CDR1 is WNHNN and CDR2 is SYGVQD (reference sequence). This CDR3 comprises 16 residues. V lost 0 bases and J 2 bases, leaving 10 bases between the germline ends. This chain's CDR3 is CASSESIGANTGELFF. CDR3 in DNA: TGCGCCAGCAGTGAGTCCATTGGAGCAAACACCGGGGAGCTGTTTTTT.

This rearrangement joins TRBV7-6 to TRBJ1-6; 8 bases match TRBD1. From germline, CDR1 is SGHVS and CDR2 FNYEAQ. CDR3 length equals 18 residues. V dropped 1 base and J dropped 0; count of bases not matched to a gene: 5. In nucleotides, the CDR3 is TGTGCCAGCAGCTTAGGGAACAGGGGGAGCTCCTATAATTCACCCCTCCACTTT. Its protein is CASSLGNRGSSYNSPLHF.